The source of this T cell receptor beta chain is a study of blood T cell repertoires in COVID-19. About the research overall: Sources were T cells, B-cell-depleted T cells, or PBMCs; the material itself was cDNA or gDNA.

Germline CDR1 is KGHSH and CDR2 is LQKENI. V shed 4 bases and J shed 1 base, with 11 bases lying between them. This CDR3 is built from 15 residues. The method was immunoSEQ multiplex PCR; TCRdb's version includes in-frame clones alone and lacks a portion of them. The top ten clones hold around 29% of a sample with roughly 80,000 clones, approximately 86% of them seen once. Input material: peripheral blood. This sequence joins TRBV18 and TRBJ1-5, with D possibly TRBD1 on 5 matching bases. This clonotype was sampled from a woman older than 75 with acute or convalescent COVID-19. The DNA for the CDR3 is TGTGCCAGCTCACGATCGGACATAAGCAATCAGCCCCAGCATTTT. Translation: CASSRSDISNQPQHF.